This entry describes one TCR delta chain. Its antigen is currently unknown. The sample is drawn from a study of Vδ1+ human thymocytes. Regarding the study as a whole: The authors advised highly purified populations and single-cell validation. Highly polyclonal TRG and TRD repertoires with Gaussian CDR3 length distributions appeared in thymus. Thymic delta-chain repertoires held approximately 19% Vdelta2 sequences and few Vdelta3, despite high sort purity.

Sequences come from RNA converted to cDNA by reverse transcription. The CDR3 regions were amplified by multiplex PCR from V-gene primers to a constant-region primer. TCRdb fed the multiplex PCR reads into CATT to redo clone calling. The profile covers more than 45,000 delta-chain clones, with approximately 16% appearing a single time and about 0.4% taken by the ten largest. The sorted cells were CD3+ Vdelta1+ Vdelta2- thymocytes from alphabeta-depleted thymus. Germline CDR1 TSWWSYY, CDR2 QGS. The CDR3 is 16 amino acids. V lost 4 bases to trimming and J lost 0 bases, with 15 bases between them. J is TRDJ1 and V is TRDV1; a weak D match, TRDD3 (6 bases). This clonotype was obtained from a girl under three years old who had congenital heart surgery. Material for sequencing was Vdelta1+ gamma-delta thymocytes from the thymus. Subset indicated: FACS-sorted CD3+ TCRalphabeta- TCRVdelta1+ TCRVdelta2- thymocytes. The CDR3 DNA reads TGTGCTCTTGGGGCCTGGGGAGGCACGTACACCGATAAACTCATCTTT. Protein product: CALGAWGGTYTDKLIF.